Below are 31 T cell receptor beta chains sequenced from a single sample in a study of blood T cells in healthy people across ages. Alongside a J-beta primer mix, a sample-barcoded 5' primer served in a second PCR lasting about 6 to 11 cycles. Via MiXCR, TCRdb re-called the 5' RACE reads, giving one row per CDR3 protein. Among roughly 1,700,000 distinct CDR3 sequences listed, under 30% were seen once. The specimen was blood. These receptors were collected from a woman aged 25 to 39 in good health.

The sample holds a few counts of this clonotype. The CDR3 is CATSERGGRTGELFF. The CDR3 DNA is TGTGCCACCAGTGAACGGGGGGGGCGCACCGGGGAGCTGTTTTTT. The V call is TRBV24-1, the J call TRBJ2-2; 8 nucleotides align to TRBD2. CDR1 is KGHDR, CDR2 SFDVKD, per germline. The CDR3 consists of 15 residues. V was clipped by 4 bases and J by 4 bases; unmatched bases: 4.

This chain connects TRBV10-3 to TRBJ1-2; D is unclear. This CDR3 region has 14 residues. V lost 6 bases, J lost 3 bases, and 14 bases lay in between. Germline loops: CDR1 ENHRY, CDR2 SYGVKD. The CDR3 spells CAIRVIWRDYGYTF. CDR3 nucleotides: TGTGCCATCAGGGTCATATGGAGGGACTATGGCTACACCTTC.

This clonotype was detected once. V and J are TRBV29-1 and TRBJ1-1; D gene uncertain. This CDR3 region has 12 residues. Germline values: CDR1 SQVTM, CDR2 ANQGSEA. Trimming cost V 6 bases and J 6 bases, with 14 bases left between them. The CDR3 DNA follows: TGCAGCGTCCGGGAGGGTGTGCCTGAAGCTTTCTTT. This gives the protein CSVREGVPEAFF. The complete variable domain, with remaining parts taken from reference TRBV29-1 and TRBJ1-1, reads SAVISQKPSRDICQRGTSLTIQCQVDSQVTMMFWYRQQPGQSLTLIATANQGSEATYESGFVIDKFPISRPNLTFSTLTVSNMSPEDSSIYLCSVREGVPEAFFGQGTRLTVV.

The chain recombines TRBV19 with TRBJ2-1; D assignment may be TRBD1 or TRBD2 (6 bases each). The germline V gene encodes CDR1 LNHDA and CDR2 SQIVND (reference sequence). V lost 7 bases to trimming and J lost 6 bases, with 19 bases between them. The length of the CDR3 is 15 residues. CDR3 bases: TGTGCCAGTACTGGGGGGCAAGACGGGGGCAATGAGCAGTTCTTC. This sequence encodes CASTGGQDGGNEQFF.

The V and J genes are TRBV6-7 and TRBJ2-7; 10 bases align to TRBD1. TRBV6-7 is known as an ORF, though its function is uncertain. V lost 2 bases and J lost 4; bases outside the gene matches: 5. This CDR3 is built from 15 residues. CDR3 region: CASSYIDRGPYEQYF. In nucleotides, the CDR3 is TGTGCCAGCAGTTACATCGACAGGGGGCCGTACGAGCAGTACTTC.

The V call is TRBV5-1, the J call TRBJ2-3; 9 bases map to TRBD2. Germline CDR1 SGHRS, CDR2 YFSETQ. Losses at the gene ends were 0 bases for V and 1 base for J; bases not matched to a gene: 3. This CDR3 comprises 16 residues. CDR3 sequence (DNA): TGCGCCAGCAGCTTGGGGAAGCGGGGGGGCACAGATACGCAGTATTTT. Translation: CASSLGKRGGTDTQYF. The full variable domain, completed using reference TRBV5-1 and TRBJ2-3, is KAGVTQTPRYLIKTRGQQVTLSCSPISGHRSVSWYQQTPGQGLQFLFEYFSETQRNKGNFPGRFSGRQFSNSRSEMNVSTLELGDSALYLCASSLGKRGGTDTQYFGPGTRLTVL.

V and J are TRBV6-1 and TRBJ1-2; D is ambiguous. The CDR3 covers 13 residues. Trimming removed 2 bases at V and 6 bases at J, with 10 bases between. Germline CDR1 reads MNHNS; CDR2 reads SASEGT. The CDR3 nucleotides read TGTGCCAGCAGTGAACTCACCGCTAATGGCTACACCTTC. This codes for CASSELTANGYTF.

The CDR3 nucleotides are TGTGCCAGCAGCCCCCCGTTGGAGGGGCGGGGTGGCTACACCTTC. Translating gives CASSPPLEGRGGYTF. This sequence joins TRBV7-9 and TRBJ1-2; D is possibly TRBD1 (5 bases). This CDR3 has 15 amino acids. Between the trimmed V and J ends, which lost 5 bases and 7 bases, there was a span of 20 bases. Germline CDR1 reads SEHNR; CDR2 reads FQNEAQ (reference sequence).

This clonotype has just a few counts. V is TRBV5-5 and J is TRBJ2-1, with 14 positions matching TRBD2. V was clipped by 4 bases and J by 3 bases; unmatched bases: 6. The CDR3 contains 17 residues. Germline-derived CDR1 and CDR2 are SGHKS and YYEKEE (reference sequence). The chain's CDR3 is CASSRGLAGGLYNEQFF. For the CDR3, the DNA is TGTGCCAGCAGCCGTGGACTAGCGGGGGGTCTCTACAATGAGCAGTTCTTC. The full variable domain, rest sourced from reference TRBV5-5 and TRBJ2-1, is DAGVTQSPTHLIKTRGQQVTLRCSPISGHKSVSWYQQVLGQGPQFIFQYYEKEERGRGNFPDRFSARQFPNYSSELNVNALLLGDSALYLCASSRGLAGGLYNEQFFGPGTRLTVL.

The chain combines TRBV14 with TRBJ2-1; 9 bases match TRBD2. The CDR3 loop spans 13 amino acids. Trimming took 8 bases from V and 6 from J; bases not matched to a gene: 5. The V gene's germline CDR1 is SGHDN and CDR2 FVKESK. CDR3 DNA: TGTGCCAGCGGGGCTAGCGGGATCAATGAGCAGTTCTTC. This sequence encodes CASGASGINEQFF.

This clonotype was observed a handful of times. The rearrangement links TRBV29-1 to TRBJ1-2; the D is unclear. V lost 5 bases, J lost 7 bases, and 20 bases lay in between. The CDR3 runs 14 residues. Germline CDR1 and CDR2: SQVTM and ANQGSEA. CDR3 loop: CSVTLEAGSGGYTF. In DNA, the CDR3 is TGCAGCGTTACCCTGGAAGCGGGGTCGGGTGGCTACACCTTC.

This clonotype was recorded at least ten times. The chain combines TRBV24-1 with TRBJ2-5, with a tentative D call TRBD2 (5 bases). The V end was cut by 3 bases, the J end by 5 bases, with 12 bases between. Germline V gene data show CDR1 as KGHDR and CDR2 as SFDVKD. The CDR3 sequence is 14 residues long. CDR3 loop: CATSDPTIAETQYF. The CDR3 DNA reads TGTGCCACCAGTGATCCGACTATTGCTGAGACCCAGTACTTC.

As regards this clonotype: One base away lies a much larger clone, so this may be a sequencing read error. The rearrangement joins TRBV6-2 or TRBV6-3 to TRBJ2-5; D is unresolved. Germline V lookup: CDR1 MNHEY, CDR2 SVGEGT. This CDR3 region has 10 residues. V was pared by 8 bases and J by 4 bases, with 5 bases between. The CDR3 region has the DNA TGTGCCAGCGGACCAGAGACCCAGTACTTC. Translated: CASGPETQYF.

This clonotype was seen a handful of times. CDR3 in amino acids: CASSQGFAGGIQYF. The CDR3 bases are TGTGCCAGCAGCCAAGGTTTCGCAGGGGGAATTCAGTACTTC. The chain combines TRBV3-1 with TRBJ2-4; TRBD1 matches at 7 bases. V was clipped by 1 base and J by 10 bases; unmatched bases: 7. Per germline, CDR1 LGHDT and CDR2 YNNKEL (reference sequence). The length of the CDR3 is 14 residues.

There are many counts of this clonotype. The J gene is TRBJ2-5, the V gene TRBV2; 9 nucleotides match TRBD2. This CDR3 has 15 residues. Germline CDR1 is SNHLY and CDR2 is FYNNEI. Trimming at V came to 9 bases and at J to 0 bases, leaving 8 bases not matched to a gene. The CDR3 protein is CARGFSGGNQETQYF. In nucleotides, the CDR3 is TGTGCCAGAGGATTTAGCGGGGGTAACCAAGAGACCCAGTACTTC.

In its sample, this clonotype was seen a few times. The CDR3 sequence is CASSGQTGPYEQYF. CDR3 nucleotides: TGCGCCAGCAGCGGACAGACAGGTCCCTACGAGCAGTACTTC. The chain couples TRBV5-1 to TRBJ2-7, with D perhaps matching TRBD1 (6 bases). CDR3 length equals 14 residues. The germline V and J ends were trimmed by 4 bases and 2 bases, with 13 bases remaining between them. Germline-derived CDR1 and CDR2 are SGHRS and YFSETQ.

The chain joins TRBV7-2 to TRBJ2-7, with a possible D match to TRBD2 (7 bases). V gave up 1 base and J gave up 0 bases, with 13 bases separating them. Germline CDR1 is SGHTA and CDR2 is FQGNSA. CDR3 size: 16 residues. The CDR3 protein is CASSLVGGATSYEQYF. CDR3 nucleotide sequence: TGTGCCAGCAGCTTAGTGGGGGGGGCCACCTCCTACGAGCAGTACTTC.

The chain uses TRBV7-2 and TRBJ2-7; the D gene could be TRBD1 or TRBD2 (5 bases each). The DNA matches TRBJ2-5 better at its end, which makes the J call doubtful. In germline, CDR1 is SGHTA, CDR2 FQGNSA. CDR3 length equals 12 residues. In nucleotides, the CDR3 is TGTGCCAGCAGCCGGGACCTGAAGACCCAGTACTTC. Translation gives CASSRDLKTQYF.

This clonotype was detected ten times or more. The chain joins TRBV7-3 to TRBJ2-1; 8 nucleotides agree with TRBD2. In germline, CDR1 is SGHTA, CDR2 FQGTGA. Unmatched junction bases numbered 2, after V lost 6 bases and J lost 7 bases. The CDR3 contains 12 residues. The CDR3 DNA sequence: TGTGCCAGCAGTTCTAGCGGGAATGAGCAGTTCTTC. It codes for CASSSSGNEQFF.

This clonotype appeared a few times. The V and J genes are TRBV28 and TRBJ2-7; D perhaps matches TRBD1 (5 bases). V was trimmed by 5 bases and J by 3 bases, leaving 26 bases between them. The germline CDR1 and CDR2 sequences are MDHEN and SYDVKM. There are 18 residues in the CDR3. The CDR3, as DNA: TGTGCCAGCAGTCCCTCCGATCCGCGGAGTCGACAGAACTACGAGCAGTACTTC. This codes for CASSPSDPRSRQNYEQYF.

This clonotype appeared a few times. The V gene is TRBV14, the J gene TRBJ2-7; tentative D call: TRBD2 (6 bases). Germline lookup yields CDR1 SGHDN and CDR2 FVKESK. The CDR3 spans 14 residues. The V gene lost 1 base and the J gene lost 3 bases, with 10 bases spanning the gap. This chain's CDR3 is CASSQALRDYEQYF. DNA for the CDR3: TGTGCCAGCAGCCAAGCCTTGCGGGACTACGAGCAGTACTTC.

This clonotype was observed once. The J gene is TRBJ1-5, the V gene TRBV6-6, with D possibly TRBD1 on 5 matching bases. Germline loops: CDR1 MNHNY, CDR2 SVGAGI (reference sequence). V shed 7 bases and J shed 0 bases, with 7 bases lying between them. The CDR3 covers 13 residues. The CDR3 DNA follows: TGTGCCAGCAAAGGACATAGCAATCAGCCCCAGCATTTT. It codes for CASKGHSNQPQHF.

This sequence joins TRBV18 and TRBJ1-4, with D possibly matching TRBD1 (5 bases). In germline, CDR1 is KGHSH, CDR2 LQKENI. This CDR3 has 16 residues. Trimming cost V 3 bases and J 2 bases, with 13 bases left between them. For the CDR3, the DNA is TGTGCCAGCTCACCCCAGGGAAGGAGGACTAATGAAAAACTGTTTTTT. Its protein is CASSPQGRRTNEKLFF.

This clonotype was picked up one time. This rearrangement joins TRBV12-3 or TRBV12-4 to TRBJ2-5, with TRBD2 matching 7 bases. The CDR3 sequence is 13 residues long. V gave up 7 bases and J gave up 3 bases; unmatched junction bases: 5. The CDR3: CASNRGEEETQYF. As DNA, the CDR3 is TGTGCCAGCAACCGGGGGGAGGAAGAGACCCAGTACTTC.

This clonotype was counted between two and nine times. The J gene is TRBJ2-1, the V gene TRBV7-9, with D possibly TRBD1 on 8 matching bases. CDR1 is SEHNR, CDR2 FQNEAQ, per germline (reference sequence). This CDR3 comprises 15 residues. The ends were cut back, 3 bases at V and 7 bases at J, with 16 bases in the middle. The DNA of the CDR3 is TGTGCCAGCAGCTTCATGACAGGGGAGGGGAATGAGCAGTTCTTC. This gives the protein CASSFMTGEGNEQFF.

This chain connects TRBV24-1 to TRBJ2-3; TRBD2 matches at 11 bases. The CDR3 contains 14 residues. V was clipped by 9 bases and J by 5 bases; unmatched bases: 6. The germline gives CDR1 KGHDR, CDR2 SFDVKD. Here the CDR3 DNA reads TGTGCCACCCCACTAGCGGGAGATGGAGATACGCAGTATTTT. This codes for CATPLAGDGDTQYF.

This clonotype was counted a few times. The chain recombines TRBV5-6 with TRBJ2-2; D call uncertain. In germline, CDR1 is SGHDT, CDR2 YYEEEE. The CDR3 is made up of 17 amino acids. The V and J ends lost 1 base and 5 bases respectively, with 18 bases between them. The CDR3 bases are TGTGCCAGCAGCTTGACTGACCGGGCCCTGGGGACCGGGGAGCTGTTTTTT. This encodes CASSLTDRALGTGELFF.

This chain joins TRBV3-1 and TRBJ2-5, with D possibly being TRBD2 (6 bases). The V gene's germline CDR1 is LGHDT and CDR2 YNNKEL (reference sequence). The CDR3 contains 14 residues. V lost 1 base, J lost 5 bases, and 11 bases lay in between. The chain's CDR3 is CASSQVSSVETQYF. CDR3 nucleotides: TGTGCCAGCAGCCAAGTATCTAGCGTGGAGACCCAGTACTTC.

The V call is TRBV14, the J call TRBJ1-3; 9 positions match TRBD1. This CDR3 has 15 amino acids. Germline CDR1 and CDR2: SGHDN and FVKESK. The V gene end was trimmed by 8 bases and the J gene end by 5 bases; junction bases not matched to a gene: 10. CDR3 sequence (DNA): TGTGCCAGCGCCCCCCCGGGACAGGGACGAAACACCATATATTTT. This encodes CASAPPGQGRNTIYF.

The chain recombines TRBV27 with TRBJ1-2, with 7 bases identical to TRBD1. The CDR3 loop spans 16 amino acids. With V trimmed by 4 bases and J by 5 bases, 13 bases remained unmatched. CDR1 is MNHEY and CDR2 is SMNVEV in the germline V gene (reference sequence). CDR3 DNA: TGTGCCAGCAGTTCCGGAGGGACAGCCGGAAGGTATGGCTACACCTTC. Translation gives CASSSGGTAGRYGYTF.

This clonotype has a handful of counts. The V call is TRBV10-3, the J call TRBJ2-1, with TRBD1 as a possible D gene (5 bases). Germline loops: CDR1 ENHRY, CDR2 SYGVKD. Trimming removed 3 bases at V and 8 bases at J, with 5 bases between. CDR3 size: 11 residues. The CDR3 is CAISEGDEQFF. The DNA of the CDR3 is TGTGCCATCAGTGAAGGGGATGAGCAGTTCTTC.